Described below is a single T cell receptor (beta chain) sequence and its context. This entry is derived from a study of blood T cell repertoires in COVID-19. Across the study: Nucleic acid was either cDNA or gDNA, and it came from T cells, B-cell-depleted T cells, or PBMCs.

Study processing details: Amplified reference gene primers provided the basis for estimating nucleated cell counts. The protocol was immunoSEQ multiplex PCR, while the TCRdb copy is restricted to in-frame clones and leaves out a portion. V and J calls and clone size are those listed in that table; D and trimming were worked out from the DNA. Of around 250,000 clones in the sample, more than 75% were seen once. The CDR3 has 15 amino acids. Trimming removed 4 bases from V and 0 bases from J; junction bases left unmatched: 4. Germline V lookup: CDR1 SGHRS, CDR2 YFSETQ. Symptom resolution, clearance, or two negative PCRs marked the recovered donors of Cohort 3.

Input material: PBMCs or T cells enriched from blood (not recorded which). The receptor was isolated from a woman between 50 and 59 years old who had recovered from COVID-19. The chain combines TRBV5-1 with TRBJ2-1; 7 nucleotides align to TRBD1. CDR3 nucleotide sequence: TGCGCCAGCAGCACGGGACAGAGCTCCTACAATGAGCAGTTCTTC. Its protein is CASSTGQSSYNEQFF.